These 4 T cell receptor beta chains were all obtained from the same sample, sequenced in a study of beta chain features in type 1 diabetes listed by TCRdb under 2018. The method behind the library was the immunoSEQ multiplex PCR assay. The High Capacity cDNA Reverse Transcription Kit was used to reverse transcribe all of the isolated RNA, meaning that expressed TCRB transcripts were what got sequenced. In TCRdb, the immuneACCESS table is reduced to in-frame sequences with V and J assigned. These tables do not hold every clone; where another copy was compared, an unresolved V gene accounts for under half, and the others remain unexplained. This sample holds 350,000 to 450,000 clones; about 15% were observed only once. The top ten hold 0.019% of the sample. Sequencing was done on a sample of naive CD4+ T cells from blood. The cell subset or site label on this specimen signifies: true naive CD4+ T cells. These receptors came from a woman aged 18-35 years in good health.

V is TRBV30 and J is TRBJ2-6; perhaps TRBD1 as D (6 bases). V lost 3 bases, J lost 4 bases, and 13 bases lay in between. This CDR3 region has 15 residues. CDR1 is GTSNPN, CDR2 SVGIG, per germline (reference sequence). CDR3 bases: TGTGCCTGGAGCCTAAGGGGGTACGGGGCCAACGTCCTGACTTTC. Translation: CAWSLRGYGANVLTF.

This clone has a single count. This chain connects TRBV5-1 to TRBJ2-1, with 11 bases fitting TRBD2. Germline V gives CDR1 SGHRS, CDR2 YFSETQ. The trim removed 4 bases at V and 9 bases at J, leaving 9 bases unmatched. The CDR3 loop spans 15 amino acids. The CDR3 sequence: CASSLTSGRVGEQFF. The CDR3 coding sequence is TGCGCCAGCAGCCTAACTAGCGGGAGAGTCGGTGAGCAGTTCTTC.

The rearrangement joins TRBV7-2 to TRBJ2-5; TRBD1 might be the D (6 bases). Trimming took 0 bases from V and 5 from J, leaving 10 bases between them. Per the germline V gene, CDR1 is SGHTA and CDR2 is FQGNSA. CDR3 length: 14 residues. CDR3 sequence: CASSLAPRGETQYF. The CDR3 DNA sequence: TGTGCCAGCAGCTTAGCCCCAAGGGGGGAGACCCAGTACTTC.

J is TRBJ2-5 and V is TRBV6-5, with D hard to call. The germline gives CDR1 MNHEY, CDR2 SVGAGI. The V end was cut by 0 bases, the J end by 0 bases, with 8 bases between. The CDR3 is 15 residues long. This CDR3 reads CASSYSVGYQETQYF. The CDR3 DNA reads as TGTGCCAGCAGTTACTCAGTGGGCTACCAAGAGACCCAGTACTTC.